Below, 24 T cell receptor beta chains from the same sample are listed, as sequenced in a study of blood T cell repertoires in COVID-19. Repertoires were generated with immunoSEQ multiplex PCR, while TCRdb's copy carries only in-frame clones and drops some. The data contain under 450,000 clones, roughly nine tenths of them seen just once; the ten biggest clones take up around 3%. The source material was PBMCs or T cells enriched from blood (not recorded which). These receptors came from a woman aged 25 to 39 who had recovered from COVID-19.

This sequence joins TRBV7-2 and TRBJ2-1, with 9 bases fitting TRBD1. The length of the CDR3 is 15 residues. Per the germline V gene, CDR1 is SGHTA and CDR2 is FQGNSA. The V gene end was trimmed by 6 bases and the J gene end by 9 bases; junction bases not matched to a gene: 12. The CDR3 loop is CASSSRDRVFAEQFF. The CDR3 region has the DNA TGTGCCAGCAGTTCCCGGGACAGGGTCTTTGCTGAGCAGTTCTTC.

The table lists this clone with a count of one. V and J are TRBV27 and TRBJ1-2; TRBD1 agrees at 8 bases. The CDR3 has 15 residues. The V gene end was trimmed by 8 bases and the J gene end by 2 bases; junction bases not matched to a gene: 10. The germline CDR1 and CDR2 sequences are MNHEY and SMNVEV (reference sequence). CDR3 residues: CASRPLGQENYGYTF. For the CDR3, the DNA is TGTGCCAGCCGTCCCTTGGGACAGGAAAACTATGGCTACACCTTC.

The rearrangement joins TRBV7-6 to TRBJ1-1, with D possibly being TRBD1 (5 bases). Looked up from germline, CDR1 is SGHVS and CDR2 is FNYEAQ. This CDR3 comprises 14 residues. Trimming took 5 bases from V and 0 from J, leaving 10 bases between them. As DNA, the CDR3 is TGTGCCAGCAGCGGAGGGACCTTGAACACTGAAGCTTTCTTT. Protein product: CASSGGTLNTEAFF. The full variable domain, completed using reference TRBV7-6 and TRBJ1-1, is GAGVSQSPRYKVTKRGQDVALRCDPISGHVSLYWYRQALGQGPEFLTYFNYEAQQDKSGLPNDRFSAERPEGSISTLTIQRTEQRDSAMYRCASSGGTLNTEAFFGQGTRLTVV.

This rearrangement joins TRBV7-2 to TRBJ2-2; 9 bases align to TRBD1. Germline trimming cut 7 bases from V and 0 bases from J; bases unmatched to any gene: 12. The germline V gene has CDR1 SGHTA and CDR2 FQGNSA. The CDR3 loop spans 18 amino acids. The CDR3 DNA reads TGTGCCAGCATCACCTTACCGGGACAGGGTTCGAACACCGGGGAGCTGTTTTTT. Its translation: CASITLPGQGSNTGELFF.

The V gene is TRBV6-4, the J gene TRBJ2-2, with a weak D call TRBD2 (6 bases). This CDR3 comprises 15 residues. The germline V gene has CDR1 MRHNA and CDR2 SNTAGT. Trimming stripped 6 bases from V and 0 bases from J, with 11 bases between. The CDR3 spells CASSPRGTNTGELFF. As DNA, the CDR3 is TGTGCCAGCAGCCCCCGGGGGACGAACACCGGGGAGCTGTTTTTT.

V gene TRBV29-1 combines with J gene TRBJ2-1, with a possible D match to TRBD2 (6 bases). V was cut by 4 bases and J by 8 bases, with 18 bases left in between. Germline CDR1 SQVTM, CDR2 ANQGSEA. The CDR3 sequence is 14 residues long. CDR3 sequence: CSVGWPGRKDEQFF. In DNA form, the CDR3 reads TGCAGCGTTGGGTGGCCAGGGAGGAAGGATGAGCAGTTCTTC.

The chain employs TRBV3-1 (or the pseudogene TRBV3-2) and TRBJ2-5; TRBD2 is a possible D gene (5 bases). With 0 bases removed from V and 2 bases from J, the gap between germline ends came to 7 bases. The V gene's germline CDR1 is LGHDT and CDR2 YNNKEL (reference sequence). The CDR3 extends over 14 amino acids. DNA of the CDR3: TGTGCCAGCAGCCAAGAAGGACTTCAAGAGACCCAGTACTTC. Residues: CASSQEGLQETQYF.

The V gene is TRBV19, the J gene TRBJ1-2; possibly TRBD1 for D (6 bases). The ends were cut back, 3 bases at V and 2 bases at J, with 13 bases in the middle. CDR3 length equals 15 residues. Germline values: CDR1 LNHDA, CDR2 SQIVND (reference sequence). CDR3 in amino acids: CASSMGQASNYGYTF. The CDR3 DNA sequence: TGTGCCAGTAGTATGGGACAAGCATCCAACTATGGCTACACCTTC. The full variable domain, its missing parts supplied by reference TRBV19 and TRBJ1-2, is DGGITQSPKYLFRKEGQNVTLSCEQNLNHDAMYWYRQDPGQGLRLIYYSQIVNDFQKGDIAEGYSVSREKKESFPLTVTSAQKNPTAFYLCASSMGQASNYGYTFGSGTRLTVV.

A note on this clone: The sample carries other DNA sequences with the same CDR3. This chain links TRBV5-8 with TRBJ2-3, with a tentative D call TRBD2 (6 bases). There are 11 residues in the CDR3. CDR1 and CDR2 from the germline V gene are SGHTS and YDEGEE. CDR3 amino acids: CGGGSTDTQYF. The CDR3 nucleotides read TGTGGTGGGGGGAGCACAGATACGCAGTATTTT.

V usage is TRBV19 and J usage is TRBJ1-2; 7 bases line up with TRBD1. V shed 7 bases and J 8 bases; nucleotides not matched to a gene: 7. CDR1 LNHDA and CDR2 SQIVND come from the germline V gene (reference sequence). The CDR3 has 12 residues. As DNA, the CDR3 is TGTGCCAGTACAACAGGGGCGGGCGGCTACACCTTC. As protein: CASTTGAGGYTF. The full variable domain, in which reference TRBV19 and TRBJ1-2 provide the parts outside the CDR3, is DGGITQSPKYLFRKEGQNVTLSCEQNLNHDAMYWYRQDPGQGLRLIYYSQIVNDFQKGDIAEGYSVSREKKESFPLTVTSAQKNPTAFYLCASTTGAGGYTFGSGTRLTVV.

This clone was seen just once. V is TRBV28 and J is TRBJ1-2, with D hard to call. V lost 3 bases and J 6 bases, leaving 5 bases between the germline ends. The CDR3 contains 11 residues. Germline values: CDR1 MDHEN, CDR2 SYDVKM. In nucleotides, the CDR3 is TGTGCCAGCAGTTTGGGAGATGGCTACACCTTC. It codes for CASSLGDGYTF.

The chain has TRBV7-8 and TRBJ1-5, with TRBD1 identical over 8 bases. The CDR3 length is 17 residues. Germline CDR1 reads SGHVS; CDR2 reads FQNEAQ. V shed 1 base, J shed 4 bases, and the junction held 9 bases outside the gene matches. The CDR3 sequence: CASSLVTGGLMNQPQHF. CDR3 sequence (DNA): TGTGCCAGCAGCTTAGTTACAGGGGGATTAATGAATCAGCCCCAGCATTTT.

The J gene is TRBJ2-5, the V gene TRBV5-4, with D perhaps TRBD1 (6 bases). The CDR3 covers 14 residues. Trimming took off 4 bases at V and 1 base at J, with 11 bases between the two ends. Germline CDR1 reads SGHNT; CDR2 reads YYREEE (reference sequence). In DNA form, the CDR3 reads TGTGCCAGCAGCCTACAGGGAAGCCAAGAGACCCAGTACTTC. This gives the protein CASSLQGSQETQYF.

V is TRBV2 and J is TRBJ2-5; D is perhaps TRBD2 (5 bases). This CDR3 has 15 residues. CDR1 is SNHLY and CDR2 is FYNNEI in the germline V gene. Trimming pared 7 bases from V and 5 bases from J, leaving 20 bases between. DNA of the CDR3: TGTGCCAGCAAAGATCTAACTTGGACTGCTGAGACCCAGTACTTC. Translated, it gives CASKDLTWTAETQYF.

This sequence joins TRBV24-1 and TRBJ1-4; 7 nucleotides match TRBD1. The CDR3 spans 13 residues. The V segment lost 10 bases and the J segment 7 bases; nucleotides outside the gene matches: 8. Germline-derived CDR1 and CDR2 are KGHDR and SFDVKD. CDR3 residues: CATKVDRAEKLFF. In DNA, the CDR3 is TGTGCCACAAAAGTAGACAGGGCTGAAAAACTGTTTTTT.

The chain combines TRBV18 with TRBJ2-1, with 8 bases lining up with TRBD2. Per the germline V gene, CDR1 is KGHSH and CDR2 is LQKENI. The CDR3 consists of 15 residues. J was trimmed by 0 bases and V by 4 bases; bases with no gene match: 2. CDR3 sequence (DNA): TGTGCCAGCTCACTTCTAGCGGGCTCCTACAATGAGCAGTTCTTC. As protein: CASSLLAGSYNEQFF.

The genes are TRBV28 and TRBJ1-4, with D maybe TRBD1 (6 bases). Germline V CDR1 and CDR2: MDHEN, SYDVKM. Trimming left V 5 bases short and J 3 bases short, with 13 bases between. The CDR3 is 15 residues long. The CDR3 region is CASSQGSGANEKLFF. For the CDR3, the DNA is TGTGCCAGCAGTCAGGGGTCTGGTGCTAATGAAAAACTGTTTTTT.

V is TRBV3-1 (or the pseudogene TRBV3-2) and J is TRBJ1-2; 10 bases fit TRBD1. Germline-derived CDR1 and CDR2 are LGHDT and YNNKEL (reference sequence). Losses at the gene ends were 3 bases for V and 3 bases for J; bases not matched to a gene: 7. The CDR3 loop spans 16 amino acids. The DNA of the CDR3 is TGTGCCAGCAGCCAGGGGACAGGGGCGGTATACTATGGCTACACCTTC. Protein: CASSQGTGAVYYGYTF.

Worth noting for this clone: The same CDR3 is also encoded by other DNA sequences in this sample. CDR3 residues: CASSLSGDSNQPQHF. CDR3 coding DNA: TGTGCCAGCAGCTTGTCCGGAGATAGCAATCAGCCCCAGCATTTT. The J gene is TRBJ1-5, the V gene TRBV11-2; D not resolved. V shed 3 bases and J shed 0 bases, with 9 bases lying between them. This CDR3 is built from 15 residues. The germline V gene has CDR1 SGHAT and CDR2 FQNNGV.

V gene TRBV4-1 combines with J gene TRBJ2-7; D gene unclear. Trimming removed 0 bases from V and 2 bases from J, with 8 bases in between. Looked up from germline, CDR1 is MGHRA and CDR2 is YSYEKL. There are 14 residues in the CDR3. The CDR3 coding sequence is TGCGCCAGCAGCCAAGAAGGAACTACCTACGAGCAGTACTTC. Translating gives CASSQEGTTYEQYF.

CDR3 bases: TGTGCCAGCAGCTCACAAGGAGTTTACTCCTACAATGAGCAGTTCTTC. Translated, it gives CASSSQGVYSYNEQFF. V and J are TRBV5-4 and TRBJ2-1; D not resolved. This CDR3 is built from 16 residues. The ends were cut back, 3 bases at V and 0 bases at J, with 13 bases in the middle. The germline gives CDR1 SGHNT, CDR2 YYREEE (reference sequence). The full variable domain, its missing parts supplied by reference TRBV5-4 and TRBJ2-1, is ETGVTQSPTHLIKTRGQQVTLRCSSQSGHNTVSWYQQALGQGPQFIFQYYREEENGRGNFPPRFSGLQFPNYSSELNVNALELDDSALYLCASSSQGVYSYNEQFFGPGTRLTVL.

V gene TRBV11-2 combines with J gene TRBJ2-1; D call uncertain. The CDR3 has 13 amino acids. Trimming removed 7 bases from V and 9 bases from J, with 16 bases in between. Germline V gives CDR1 SGHAT, CDR2 FQNNGV. CDR3: CASTRIRVSEQFF. In DNA form, the CDR3 reads TGTGCCAGCACTCGGATTCGGGTCAGTGAGCAGTTCTTC.

The J gene is TRBJ2-2, the V gene TRBV15; 7 nucleotides line up with TRBD1. The ends lost 3 bases at V and 0 bases at J; junction bases unmatched: 10. CDR1 and CDR2 from the germline V gene are LNHNV and YYDKDF (reference sequence). The CDR3 contains 18 residues. DNA of the CDR3: TGTGCCACCAGCAGGAGGGGACAGACCCCCGCGAACACCGGGGAGCTGTTTTTT. Protein product: CATSRRGQTPANTGELFF.

J is TRBJ1-4 and V is TRBV4-1, with D perhaps matching TRBD1 (6 bases). Germline V gene data show CDR1 as MGHRA and CDR2 as YSYEKL. V lost 1 base and J lost 0, with 24 bases in between. This CDR3 has 21 amino acids. The CDR3 loop is CASSQVRLETGTTATNEKLFF. CDR3 DNA sequence: TGCGCCAGCAGCCAAGTGCGACTGGAGACAGGAACCACTGCAACTAATGAAAAACTGTTTTTT.